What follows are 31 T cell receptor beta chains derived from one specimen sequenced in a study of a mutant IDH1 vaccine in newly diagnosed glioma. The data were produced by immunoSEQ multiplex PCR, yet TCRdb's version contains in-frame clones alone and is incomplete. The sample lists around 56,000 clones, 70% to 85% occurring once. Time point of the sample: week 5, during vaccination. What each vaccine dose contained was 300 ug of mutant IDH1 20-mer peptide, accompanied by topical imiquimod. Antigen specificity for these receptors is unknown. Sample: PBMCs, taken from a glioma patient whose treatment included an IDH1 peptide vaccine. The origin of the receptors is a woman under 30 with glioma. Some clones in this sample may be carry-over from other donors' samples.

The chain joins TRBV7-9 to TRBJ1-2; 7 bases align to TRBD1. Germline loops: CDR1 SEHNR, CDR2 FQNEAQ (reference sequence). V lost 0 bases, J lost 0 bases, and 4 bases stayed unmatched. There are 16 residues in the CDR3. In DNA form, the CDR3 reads TGTGCCAGCAGCTTAGCGGGGGGACAGCCTAACTATGGCTACACCTTC. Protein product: CASSLAGGQPNYGYTF.

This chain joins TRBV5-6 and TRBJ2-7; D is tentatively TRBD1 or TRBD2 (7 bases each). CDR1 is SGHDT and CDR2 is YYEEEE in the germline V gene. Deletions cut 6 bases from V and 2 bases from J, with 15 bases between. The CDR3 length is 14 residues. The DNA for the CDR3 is TGTGCCAGCACCCAGGGGGGGGCCCCCTACGAGCAGTACTTC. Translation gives CASTQGGAPYEQYF. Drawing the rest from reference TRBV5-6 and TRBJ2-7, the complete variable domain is DAGVTQSPTHLIKTRGQQVTLRCSPKSGHDTVSWYQQALGQGPQFIFQYYEEEERQRGNFPDRFSGHQFPNYSSELNVNALLLGDSALYLCASTQGGAPYEQYFGPGTRLTVT.

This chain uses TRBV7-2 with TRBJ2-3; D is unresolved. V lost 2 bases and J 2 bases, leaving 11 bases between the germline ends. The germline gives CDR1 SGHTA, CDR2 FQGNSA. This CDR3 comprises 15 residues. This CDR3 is CASSLYYRDTDTQYF. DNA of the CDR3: TGTGCCAGCAGCTTATACTATAGGGACACAGATACGCAGTATTTT.

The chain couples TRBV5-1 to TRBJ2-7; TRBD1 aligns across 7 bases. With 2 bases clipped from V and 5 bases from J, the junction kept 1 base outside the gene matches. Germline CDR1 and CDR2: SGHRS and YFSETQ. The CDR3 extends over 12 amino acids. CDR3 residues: CASSLTGDEQYF. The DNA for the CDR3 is TGCGCCAGCAGCTTAACAGGGGACGAGCAGTACTTC.

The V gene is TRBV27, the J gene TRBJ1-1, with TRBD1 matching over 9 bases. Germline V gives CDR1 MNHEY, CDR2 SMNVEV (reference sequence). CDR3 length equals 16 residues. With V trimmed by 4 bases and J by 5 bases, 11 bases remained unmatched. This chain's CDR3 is CASSYLAQGAWTEAFF. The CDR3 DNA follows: TGTGCCAGCAGTTACCTAGCACAGGGGGCCTGGACTGAAGCTTTCTTT.

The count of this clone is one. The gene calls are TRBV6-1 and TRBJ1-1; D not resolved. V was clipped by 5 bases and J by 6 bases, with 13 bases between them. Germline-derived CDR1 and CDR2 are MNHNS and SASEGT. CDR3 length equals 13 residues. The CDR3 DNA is TGTGCCAGCAGTCCACGGGGAGGGTCTGAAGCTTTCTTT. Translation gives CASSPRGGSEAFF.

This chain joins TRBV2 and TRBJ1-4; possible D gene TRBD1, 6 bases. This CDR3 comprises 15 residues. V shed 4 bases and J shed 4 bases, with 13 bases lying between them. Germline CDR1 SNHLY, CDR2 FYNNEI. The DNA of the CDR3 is TGTGCCAGCAGTGGGTTGGACAGCCATAATGAAAAACTGTTTTTT. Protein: CASSGLDSHNEKLFF.

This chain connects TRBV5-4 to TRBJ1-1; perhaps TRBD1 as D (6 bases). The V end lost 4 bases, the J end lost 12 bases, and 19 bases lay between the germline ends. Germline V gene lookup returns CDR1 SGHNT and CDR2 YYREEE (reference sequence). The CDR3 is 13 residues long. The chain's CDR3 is CASSPRQEVTTFF. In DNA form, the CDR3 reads TGTGCCAGCAGCCCGCGACAGGAGGTGACGACTTTCTTT.

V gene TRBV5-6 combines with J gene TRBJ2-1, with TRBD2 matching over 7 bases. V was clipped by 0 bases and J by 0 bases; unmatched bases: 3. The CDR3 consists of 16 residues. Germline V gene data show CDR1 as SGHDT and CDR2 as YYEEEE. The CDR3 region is CASSLGGGGSYNEQFF. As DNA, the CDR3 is TGTGCCAGCAGCTTGGGAGGCGGGGGCTCCTACAATGAGCAGTTCTTC. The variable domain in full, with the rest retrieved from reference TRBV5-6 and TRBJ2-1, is DAGVTQSPTHLIKTRGQQVTLRCSPKSGHDTVSWYQQALGQGPQFIFQYYEEEERQRGNFPDRFSGHQFPNYSSELNVNALLLGDSALYLCASSLGGGGSYNEQFFGPGTRLTVL.

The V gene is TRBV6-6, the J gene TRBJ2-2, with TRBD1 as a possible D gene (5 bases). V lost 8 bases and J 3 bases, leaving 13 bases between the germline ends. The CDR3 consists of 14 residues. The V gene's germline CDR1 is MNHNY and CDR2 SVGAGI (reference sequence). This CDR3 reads CASFRVVDTGELFF. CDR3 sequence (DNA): TGTGCCAGCTTCAGGGTAGTCGACACCGGGGAGCTGTTTTTT.

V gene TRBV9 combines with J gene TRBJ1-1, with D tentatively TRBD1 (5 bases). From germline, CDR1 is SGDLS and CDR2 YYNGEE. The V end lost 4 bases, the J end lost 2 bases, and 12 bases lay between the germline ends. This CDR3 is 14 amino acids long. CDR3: CASSRGGGNTEAFF. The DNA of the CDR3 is TGTGCCAGCAGCCGCGGCGGGGGAAACACTGAAGCTTTCTTT.

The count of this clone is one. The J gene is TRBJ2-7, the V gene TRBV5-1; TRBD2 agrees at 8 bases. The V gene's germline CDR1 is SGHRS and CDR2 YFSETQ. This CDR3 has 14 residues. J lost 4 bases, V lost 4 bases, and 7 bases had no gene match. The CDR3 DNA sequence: TGCGCCAGCAGCAAAAGCGGGAGCGAGTACGAGCAGTACTTC. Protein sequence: CASSKSGSEYEQYF.

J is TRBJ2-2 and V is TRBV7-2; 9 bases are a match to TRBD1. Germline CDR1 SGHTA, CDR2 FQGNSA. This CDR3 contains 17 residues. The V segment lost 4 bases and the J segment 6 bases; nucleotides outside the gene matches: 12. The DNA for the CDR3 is TGTGCCAGCAGCTCGTTTGGGACAGGGATTAGTGCCGGGGAGCTGTTTTTT. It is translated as CASSSFGTGISAGELFF.

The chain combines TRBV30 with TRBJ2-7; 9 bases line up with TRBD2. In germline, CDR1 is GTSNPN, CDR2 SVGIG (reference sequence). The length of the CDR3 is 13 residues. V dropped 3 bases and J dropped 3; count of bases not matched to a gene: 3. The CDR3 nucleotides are TGTGCCTGGAGCGGCGGGAGGGGCTACGAGCAGTACTTC. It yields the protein CAWSGGRGYEQYF.

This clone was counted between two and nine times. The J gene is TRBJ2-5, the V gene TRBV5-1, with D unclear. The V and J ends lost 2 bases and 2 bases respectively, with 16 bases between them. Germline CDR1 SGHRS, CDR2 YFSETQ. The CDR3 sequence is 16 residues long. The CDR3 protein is CASSLLARPEQETQYF. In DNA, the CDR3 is TGCGCCAGCAGCTTATTGGCCCGCCCGGAACAAGAGACCCAGTACTTC.

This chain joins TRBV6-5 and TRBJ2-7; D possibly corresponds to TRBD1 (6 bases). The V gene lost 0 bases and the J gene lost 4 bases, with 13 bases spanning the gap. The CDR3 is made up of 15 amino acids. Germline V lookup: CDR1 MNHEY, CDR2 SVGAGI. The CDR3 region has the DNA TGTGCCAGCAGTTACTCGGGGGCGGGTCCATACGAGCAGTACTTC. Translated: CASSYSGAGPYEQYF.

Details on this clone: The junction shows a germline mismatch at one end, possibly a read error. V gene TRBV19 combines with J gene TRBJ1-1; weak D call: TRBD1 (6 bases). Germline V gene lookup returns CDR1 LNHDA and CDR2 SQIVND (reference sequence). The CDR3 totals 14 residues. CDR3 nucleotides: TGTGCCAGTAGTATAGATCAGCGGGGGCCTGAACCTTTCTTT. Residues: CASSIDQRGPEPFF.

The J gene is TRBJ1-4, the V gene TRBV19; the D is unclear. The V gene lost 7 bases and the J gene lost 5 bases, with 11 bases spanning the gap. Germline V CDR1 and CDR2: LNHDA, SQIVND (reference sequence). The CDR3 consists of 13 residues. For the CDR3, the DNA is TGTGCCAGTATGGGCCGACTCAATGAAAAACTGTTTTTT. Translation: CASMGRLNEKLFF.

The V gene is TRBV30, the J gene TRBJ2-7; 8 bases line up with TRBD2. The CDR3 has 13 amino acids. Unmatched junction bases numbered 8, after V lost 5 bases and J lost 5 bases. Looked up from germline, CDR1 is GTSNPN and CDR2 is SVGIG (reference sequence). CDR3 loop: CAWGIAGSHEQYF. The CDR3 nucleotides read TGTGCCTGGGGAATAGCGGGATCCCACGAGCAGTACTTC.

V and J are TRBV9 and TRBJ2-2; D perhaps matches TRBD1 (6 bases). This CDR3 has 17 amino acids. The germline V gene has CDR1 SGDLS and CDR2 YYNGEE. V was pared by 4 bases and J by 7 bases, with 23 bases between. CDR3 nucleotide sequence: TGTGCCAGCAGCCCCCGTTATGGGGGCTGGGGCATCGGGGAGCTGTTTTTT. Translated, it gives CASSPRYGGWGIGELFF.

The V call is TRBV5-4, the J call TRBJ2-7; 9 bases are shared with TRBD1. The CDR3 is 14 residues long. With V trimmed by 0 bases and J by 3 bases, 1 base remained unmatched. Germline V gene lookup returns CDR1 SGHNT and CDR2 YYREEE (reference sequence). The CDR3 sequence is CASSLDRGHYEQYF. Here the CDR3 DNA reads TGTGCCAGCAGCTTGGACAGGGGGCACTACGAGCAGTACTTC.

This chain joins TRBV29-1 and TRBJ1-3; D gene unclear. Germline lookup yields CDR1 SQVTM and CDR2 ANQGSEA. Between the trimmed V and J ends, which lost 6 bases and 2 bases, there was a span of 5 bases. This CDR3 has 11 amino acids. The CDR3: CSVRTGNTIYF. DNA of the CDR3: TGCAGCGTGCGGACTGGAAACACCATATATTTT.

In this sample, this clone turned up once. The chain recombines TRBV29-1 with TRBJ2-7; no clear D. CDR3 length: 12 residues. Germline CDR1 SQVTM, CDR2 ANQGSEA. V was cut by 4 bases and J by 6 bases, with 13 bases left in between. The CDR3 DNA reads TGCAGCGTTGTAAGTGCTCGTGGCGAGCAGTACTTC. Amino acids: CSVVSARGEQYF.

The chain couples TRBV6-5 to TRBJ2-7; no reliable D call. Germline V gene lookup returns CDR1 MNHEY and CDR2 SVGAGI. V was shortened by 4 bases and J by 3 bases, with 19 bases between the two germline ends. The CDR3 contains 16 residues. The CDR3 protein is CASSSSHQKVLYEQYF. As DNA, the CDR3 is TGTGCCAGCAGTTCCTCACACCAGAAGGTCCTCTACGAGCAGTACTTC.

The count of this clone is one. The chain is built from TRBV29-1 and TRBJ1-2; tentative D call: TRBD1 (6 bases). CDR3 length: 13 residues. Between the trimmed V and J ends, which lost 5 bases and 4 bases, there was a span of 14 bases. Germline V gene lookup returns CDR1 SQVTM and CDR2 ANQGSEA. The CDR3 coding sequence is TGCAGCGTTCTGGGGGCCCGGGGCTATGGCTACACCTTC. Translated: CSVLGARGYGYTF.

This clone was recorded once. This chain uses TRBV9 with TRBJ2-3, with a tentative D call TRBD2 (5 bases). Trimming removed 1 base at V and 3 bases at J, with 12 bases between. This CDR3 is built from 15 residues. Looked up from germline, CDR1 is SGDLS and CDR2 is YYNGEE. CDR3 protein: CASSVTSGWTDTQYF. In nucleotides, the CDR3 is TGTGCCAGCAGCGTAACTAGTGGTTGGACAGATACGCAGTATTTT.

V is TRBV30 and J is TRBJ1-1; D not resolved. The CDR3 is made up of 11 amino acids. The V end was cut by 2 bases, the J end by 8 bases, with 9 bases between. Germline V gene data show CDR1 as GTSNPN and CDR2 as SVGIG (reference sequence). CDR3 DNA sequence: TGTGCCTGGAGTCCAAAACTGGAAGCTTTCTTT. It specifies CAWSPKLEAFF.

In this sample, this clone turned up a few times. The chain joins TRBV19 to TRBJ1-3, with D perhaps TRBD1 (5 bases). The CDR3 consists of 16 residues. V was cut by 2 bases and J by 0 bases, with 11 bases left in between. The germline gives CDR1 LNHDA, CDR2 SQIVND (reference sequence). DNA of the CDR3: TGTGCCAGTAGTATAACCACGGGGGGCTCTGGAAACACCATATATTTT. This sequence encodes CASSITTGGSGNTIYF. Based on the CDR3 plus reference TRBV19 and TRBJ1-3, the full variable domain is DGGITQSPKYLFRKEGQNVTLSCEQNLNHDAMYWYRQDPGQGLRLIYYSQIVNDFQKGDIAEGYSVSREKKESFPLTVTSAQKNPTAFYLCASSITTGGSGNTIYFGEGSWLTVV.

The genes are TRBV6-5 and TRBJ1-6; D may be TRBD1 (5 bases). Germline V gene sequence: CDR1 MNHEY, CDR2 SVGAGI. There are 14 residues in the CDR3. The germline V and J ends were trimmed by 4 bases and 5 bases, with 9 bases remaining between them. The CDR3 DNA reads TGTGCCAGCAGTTTGGGACCAGATAATTCACCCCTCCACTTT. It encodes CASSLGPDNSPLHF.

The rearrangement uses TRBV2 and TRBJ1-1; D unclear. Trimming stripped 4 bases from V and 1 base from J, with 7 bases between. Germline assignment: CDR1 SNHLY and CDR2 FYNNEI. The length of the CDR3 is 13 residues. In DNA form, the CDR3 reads TGTGCCAGCAGTGTCGAGGGGAACACTGAAGCTTTCTTT. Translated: CASSVEGNTEAFF.

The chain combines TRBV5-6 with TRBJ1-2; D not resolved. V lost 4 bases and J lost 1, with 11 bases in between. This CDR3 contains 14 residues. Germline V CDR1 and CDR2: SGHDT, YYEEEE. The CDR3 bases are TGTGCCAGCAGCCCCCCGGCAGTTAACTATGGCTACACCTTC. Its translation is CASSPPAVNYGYTF.